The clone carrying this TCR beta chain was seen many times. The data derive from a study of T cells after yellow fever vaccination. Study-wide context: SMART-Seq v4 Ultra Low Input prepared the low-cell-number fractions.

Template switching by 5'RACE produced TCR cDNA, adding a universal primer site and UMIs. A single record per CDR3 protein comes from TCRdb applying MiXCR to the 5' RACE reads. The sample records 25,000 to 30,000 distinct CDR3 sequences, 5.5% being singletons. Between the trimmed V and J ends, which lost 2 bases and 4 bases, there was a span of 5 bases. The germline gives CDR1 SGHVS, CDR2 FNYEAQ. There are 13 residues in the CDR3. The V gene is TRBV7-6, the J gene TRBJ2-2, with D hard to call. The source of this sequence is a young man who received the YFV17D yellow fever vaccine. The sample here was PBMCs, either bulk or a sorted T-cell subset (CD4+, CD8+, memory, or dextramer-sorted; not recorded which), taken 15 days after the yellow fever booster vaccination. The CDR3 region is CASSLFVTGELFF. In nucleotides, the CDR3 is TGTGCCAGCAGCTTATTCGTCACCGGGGAGCTGTTTTTT.